This is a list of T cell receptor beta chains from one sample in a study of OX40 agonist ivuxolimab in advanced cancers. Sequencing used immunoSEQ multiplex PCR; TCRdb keeps in-frame clones, though not all of them. The table includes about 76,000 clones, 84% detected once. Sample: CD4+ or CD8+ T cells sorted from blood, taken in a trial of the OX40 agonist ivuxolimab. The receptors were sampled from an adult with an advanced solid tumor such as melanoma, head and neck, liver or kidney cancer. CDR3s include the opening cysteine and the closing phenylalanine or tryptophan. A D gene is named only where the DNA matches it firmly. Only some rows state a clone size, as once, few, many or a class for expanded clones.

CDR3: CASSIRGGDGYTF
DNA: TGTGCCAGTAGTATCCGGGGGGGAGATGGCTACACCTTC
size: .
V: TRBV19
J: TRBJ1-2
D: .

CDR3: CASSLEPGDSYGYTF
DNA: TGCGCCAGCAGCTTGGAGCCCGGGGATAGCTATGGCTACACCTTC
size: .
V: TRBV5-1
J: TRBJ1-2
D: .

CDR3: CASSVHGAYQPQHF
DNA: TGTGCCAGCAGTGTACACGGGGCCTATCAGCCCCAGCATTTT
size: .
V: TRBV6-1
J: TRBJ1-5
D: .

CDR3: CASSRQGPSYNEQFF
DNA: TGTGCCAGCAGTCGTCAGGGGCCCTCCTACAATGAGCAGTTCTTC
size: .
V: TRBV11-2
J: TRBJ2-1
D: .

CDR3: CASSLQGSWGYTF
DNA: TGTGCCAGCAGCTTGCAGGGGAGCTGGGGCTACACCTTC
size: few
V: TRBV7-9
J: TRBJ1-2
D: .

CDR3: CASSSPAGGPYEQYF
DNA: TGTGCCAGCAGTTCCCCGGCGGGGGGCCCCTACGAGCAGTACTTC
size: few
V: TRBV28
J: TRBJ2-7
D: TRBD2

CDR3: CASSEQGARQPQHF
DNA: TGTGCCAGCAGCGAACAGGGGGCAAGACAGCCCCAGCATTTT
size: .
V: TRBV6-5
J: TRBJ1-5
D: TRBD1

CDR3: CAISEFAGGAADTQYF
DNA: TGTGCCATCAGTGAGTTTGCGGGAGGTGCGGCAGATACGCAGTATTTT
size: .
V: TRBV10-3
J: TRBJ2-3
D: TRBD2

CDR3: CASSSYQGPNQPQHF
DNA: TGTGCCAGCAGCTCCTACCAGGGGCCCAATCAGCCCCAGCATTTT
size: .
V: TRBV7-6
J: TRBJ1-5
D: .

CDR3: CASSEDLAGVREQYF
DNA: TGTGCCAGCAGTGAAGATCTAGCGGGAGTAAGGGAGCAGTACTTC
size: medium-sized
V: TRBV2
J: TRBJ2-7
D: TRBD2

CDR3: CATSGQTSGANVLTF
DNA: TGTGCCACCTCGGGACAGACCTCTGGGGCCAACGTCCTGACTTTC
size: .
V: TRBV6-6
J: TRBJ2-6
D: TRBD1

CDR3: CASSPWTGKNTEAFF
DNA: TGTGCCAGTAGTCCATGGACAGGGAAGAACACTGAAGCTTTCTTT
size: .
V: TRBV19
J: TRBJ1-1
D: TRBD1

CDR3: CASSYSAGNQPQHF
DNA: TGTGCCAGCAGTTATTCGGCGGGGAATCAGCCCCAGCATTTT
size: once
V: TRBV6-5
J: TRBJ1-5
D: .

CDR3: CASSIGLATEAFF
DNA: TGTGCCAGTAGTATTGGCCTCGCCACTGAAGCTTTCTTT
size: .
V: TRBV19
J: TRBJ1-1
D: .

CDR3: CASSVRWRTGQGEKLFF
DNA: TGCGCCAGCAGTGTTCGCTGGAGGACAGGGCAAGGTGAAAAACTGTTTTTT
size: .
V: TRBV10-1
J: TRBJ1-4
D: TRBD1

CDR3: CASSWRRNTGELFF
DNA: TGTGCCAGCAGTTGGCGCAGGAACACCGGGGAGCTGTTTTTT
size: .
V: TRBV6-5
J: TRBJ2-2
D: .

CDR3: CASSARGGSTDTQYF
DNA: TGTGCCAGCAGCGCTCGGGGGGGAAGCACAGATACGCAGTATTTT
size: .
V: TRBV11-2
J: TRBJ2-3
D: TRBD2

CDR3: CAWTPGRLGRYSNQPQHF
DNA: TGTGCCTGGACCCCAGGCAGGCTCGGGCGCTATAGCAATCAGCCCCAGCATTTT
size: .
V: TRBV30
J: TRBJ1-5
D: .

CDR3: CASSLNGLLRLYNSPLHF
DNA: TGTGCCAGCAGCCTCAACGGATTATTAAGGCTTTATAATTCACCCCTCCACTTT
size: once
V: TRBV4-2
J: TRBJ1-6
D: .

CDR3: CSAIDTGTQETQYF
DNA: TGCAGCGCTATTGACACAGGGACCCAAGAGACCCAGTACTTC
size: .
V: TRBV29-1
J: TRBJ2-5
D: .

CDR3: CSARLGDGYTF
DNA: TGCAGTGCCCGCCTAGGGGATGGCTACACCTTC
size: .
V: TRBV20-1
J: TRBJ1-2
D: .

CDR3: CACQIAGGGYNEQFF
DNA: TGTGCCTGCCAAATAGCGGGAGGGGGGTACAATGAGCAGTTCTTC
size: once
V: TRBV30
J: TRBJ2-1
D: TRBD2

CDR3: CASSLTGLDYGYTF
DNA: TGTGCCAGCTCACTTACAGGGTTAGACTATGGCTACACCTTC
size: .
V: TRBV18
J: TRBJ1-2
D: .

CDR3: CASSLGTDSNQPQHF
DNA: TGTGCCAGCAGCCTCGGGACGGATAGCAATCAGCCCCAGCATTTT
size: .
V: TRBV9
J: TRBJ1-5
D: .

CDR3: CASSYGLTDTQYF
DNA: TGTGCCAGCAGCTACGGTCTCACAGATACGCAGTATTTT
size: .
V: TRBV28
J: TRBJ2-3
D: .

CDR3: CASSPGDQPQHF
DNA: TGTGCCAGCTCACCGGGTGATCAGCCCCAGCATTTT
size: .
V: TRBV18
J: TRBJ1-5
D: .

CDR3: CASSFYRGTEAFF
DNA: TGTGCCAGCAGTTTTTACAGGGGTACTGAAGCTTTCTTT
size: once
V: TRBV27
J: TRBJ1-1
D: TRBD1

CDR3: CASSFLQGTDTQYF
DNA: TGTGCCAGCAGTTTTCTGCAGGGCACAGATACGCAGTATTTT
size: .
V: TRBV28
J: TRBJ2-3
D: .

CDR3: CASRPTQGLNSPLHF
DNA: TGCGCCAGCAGACCAACACAGGGTCTCAATTCACCCCTCCACTTT
size: .
V: TRBV5-1
J: TRBJ1-6
D: .

CDR3: CASSPGRLRTDTQYF
DNA: TGTGCCAGCAGCCCCGGGCGCCTCCGGACAGATACGCAGTATTTT
size: .
V: TRBV7-2
J: TRBJ2-3
D: .

CDR3: CASMAGNEQFF
DNA: TGCGCCAGCATGGCAGGGAATGAGCAGTTCTTC
size: .
V: TRBV10-2
J: TRBJ2-1
D: .

CDR3: CASSQVYSGSYEQYF
DNA: TGTGCCAGCAGCCAAGTCTATAGCGGCTCCTACGAGCAGTACTTC
size: .
V: TRBV4-2
J: TRBJ2-7
D: .

CDR3: CASSPALMGRGQETQYF
DNA: TGTGCCAGCAGCCCCGCGCTCATGGGCAGGGGGCAAGAGACCCAGTACTTC
size: .
V: TRBV5-4
J: TRBJ2-5
D: TRBD1

CDR3: CAISESTGVDILNTEAFF
DNA: TGTGCCATCAGTGAGTCGACCGGGGTCGATATTTTGAACACTGAAGCTTTCTTT
size: .
V: TRBV10-3
J: TRBJ1-1
D: .

CDR3: CASSVGESRAGGSEAFF
DNA: TGTGCCAGCAGCGTAGGGGAAAGTCGTGCAGGGGGGTCTGAAGCTTTCTTT
size: .
V: TRBV9
J: TRBJ1-1
D: TRBD1

CDR3: CATSRDRGREETQYF
DNA: TGTGCCACCAGCAGAGATCGCGGGAGGGAAGAGACCCAGTACTTC
size: .
V: TRBV15
J: TRBJ2-5
D: TRBD2

CDR3: CASSLTPWSSYEQYF
DNA: TGCGCCAGCAGCTTGACACCATGGAGCTCCTACGAGCAGTACTTC
size: .
V: TRBV5-1
J: TRBJ2-7
D: .

CDR3: CASSLADTQYF
DNA: TGTGCCAGCAGCTTAGCCGATACGCAGTATTTT
size: .
V: TRBV7-8
J: TRBJ2-3
D: .

CDR3: CSVVQVNYGYTF
DNA: TGCAGCGTTGTACAAGTCAACTATGGCTACACCTTC
size: .
V: TRBV29-1
J: TRBJ1-2
D: .

CDR3: CASSTKDRGPEKLFF
DNA: TGTGCCAGCAGTACCAAAGACAGGGGGCCCGAAAAACTGTTTTTT
size: .
V: TRBV2
J: TRBJ1-4
D: TRBD1

CDR3: CASSWTPPNRGRETQYF
DNA: TGTGCCAGCAGCTGGACCCCCCCTAATAGGGGCAGGGAGACCCAGTACTTC
size: once
V: TRBV7-9
J: TRBJ2-5
D: .

CDR3: CASSWRLAGDTDTQYF
DNA: TGTGCCAGCAGCTGGCGACTAGCGGGTGACACAGATACGCAGTATTTT
size: .
V: TRBV5-6
J: TRBJ2-3
D: TRBD2

CDR3: CASSLFHRGQGYGYTF
DNA: TGTGCCAGCAGCCTCTTCCACAGGGGGCAGGGATATGGCTACACCTTC
size: few
V: TRBV28
J: TRBJ1-2
D: TRBD1

CDR3: CASSPLGASTEAFF
DNA: TGTGCCAGCTCACCACTCGGGGCTTCCACTGAAGCTTTCTTT
size: .
V: TRBV18
J: TRBJ1-1
D: .

CDR3: CSARLQFEAFF
DNA: TGCAGTGCCAGGCTCCAGTTTGAAGCTTTCTTT
size: .
V: TRBV20-1
J: TRBJ1-1
D: .

CDR3: CASSLGGGTGLPYEQYF
DNA: TGTGCCAGCAGCTTAGGGGGAGGGACAGGGCTTCCCTACGAGCAGTACTTC
size: .
V: TRBV11-2
J: TRBJ2-7
D: TRBD1

CDR3: CASSFLGTEAFF
DNA: TGTGCCAGCAGCTTCCTGGGGACAGAAGCTTTCTTT
size: .
V: TRBV7-2
J: TRBJ1-1
D: .

CDR3: CASSLGRAMNTEAFF
DNA: TGTGCCAGCAGCTTAGGCAGGGCGATGAACACTGAAGCTTTCTTT
size: once
V: TRBV11-3
J: TRBJ1-1
D: .

CDR3: CASSEKIRDSGSGKYGYTF
DNA: TGTGCCAGCAGTGAAAAAATTAGGGACAGCGGCAGCGGGAAGTATGGCTACACCTTC
size: .
V: TRBV6-1
J: TRBJ1-2
D: TRBD1

CDR3: CSVGDGFYGYTF
DNA: TGCAGCGTTGGGGACGGCTTCTATGGCTACACCTTC
size: .
V: TRBV29-1
J: TRBJ1-2
D: .

CDR3: CASKKISVEKGDTQYF
DNA: TGCGCCAGCAAAAAGATTTCGGTAGAGAAGGGAGATACGCAGTATTTT
size: .
V: TRBV5-1
J: TRBJ2-3
D: .

CDR3: CASSLRGTGEQYF
DNA: TGCGCCAGCAGCTTGAGAGGGACGGGCGAGCAGTACTTC
size: .
V: TRBV5-1
J: TRBJ2-7
D: .

CDR3: CAISAGGQGSQPQHF
DNA: TGTGCCATCAGTGCGGGGGGACAGGGCAGCCAGCCCCAGCATTTT
size: .
V: TRBV10-3
J: TRBJ1-5
D: TRBD1

CDR3: CASSSSMDGEAFF
DNA: TGTGCCAGCAGCTCAAGCATGGATGGTGAAGCTTTCTTT
size: once
V: TRBV11-2
J: TRBJ1-1
D: .

CDR3: CASSLAEGARNEQFF
DNA: TGTGCCAGCAGCTTAGCGGAGGGAGCTCGAAATGAGCAGTTCTTC
size: once
V: TRBV7-2
J: TRBJ2-1
D: .

CDR3: CASSPPQGARTEAFF
DNA: TGTGCCAGCTCACCACCTCAGGGGGCGAGGACTGAAGCTTTCTTT
size: .
V: TRBV18
J: TRBJ1-1
D: TRBD1

CDR3: CASSIGQGYEQYF
DNA: TGTGCCAGCTCCATTGGACAGGGCTACGAGCAGTACTTC
size: .
V: TRBV18
J: TRBJ2-7
D: TRBD1